The T cell receptor (beta chain) described here comes from a study of blood T cell repertoires in COVID-19. Study-level background: The United States, Italy and Spain were the sources of the acute and convalescent COVID-19 samples.

The CDR3 totals 17 residues. V was clipped by 0 bases and J by 8 bases; unmatched bases: 11. Germline CDR1 and CDR2: SGHRS and YFSETQ. In the original processing: The authors estimated nucleated cell counts from reference gene primer amplification. Clones were read by immunoSEQ multiplex PCR, and TCRdb kept only the in-frame ones, dropping some. V, J and clone size derive from that table, while D and trimming were established from the DNA sequence. The sample holds a few hundred thousand clones; roughly 90% are singletons and the top ten take about 15%. This receptor was taken from a man in his thirties or forties who had been exposed to COVID-19. V usage is TRBV5-1 and J usage is TRBJ1-2; 12 positions agree with TRBD1. The sample consisted of PBMCs or T cells enriched from blood (not recorded which). CDR3 protein: CASSLDVGQGASRGYTF. In DNA form, the CDR3 reads TGCGCCAGCAGCTTGGACGTGGGACAGGGGGCTTCACGCGGCTACACCTTC.